These 8 T cell receptor beta chains share one sample of origin, sequenced in a study of blood T cell repertoires in COVID-19. The repertoire was sequenced with immunoSEQ multiplex PCR; TCRdb's copy has only in-frame clones and lacks some. Of roughly 500,000 clones detected, 88% appear once; the ten largest clones hold approximately 2%. Sample: PBMCs or T cells enriched from blood (not recorded which). These receptors were obtained from a woman aged 40 to 50 who had recovered from COVID-19.

The chain combines TRBV7-6 with TRBJ2-2; D is possibly TRBD1 (6 bases). This CDR3 has 17 amino acids. The ends were cut back, 0 bases at V and 5 bases at J, with 16 bases in the middle. Germline CDR1 is SGHVS and CDR2 is FNYEAQ. The CDR3 DNA reads as TGTGCCAGCAGCTTAGCTGGGGGCGCGATCCAGACCGGGGAGCTGTTTTTT. Translation gives CASSLAGGAIQTGELFF.

The chain couples TRBV15 to TRBJ2-3; 8 bases agree with TRBD2. The CDR3 totals 16 residues. CDR1 is LNHNV and CDR2 is YYDKDF in the germline V gene (reference sequence). V was clipped by 3 bases and J by 0 bases; unmatched bases: 5. CDR3 region: CATSSLLAASTDTQYF. CDR3 sequence (DNA): TGTGCCACCAGCAGTCTACTAGCGGCAAGCACAGATACGCAGTATTTT.

The genes are TRBV7-2 and TRBJ1-4; maybe TRBD1 (6 bases). V lost 1 base, J lost 5 bases, and 14 bases lay in between. Per germline, CDR1 SGHTA and CDR2 FQGNSA. The CDR3 sequence is 16 residues long. The CDR3: CASSLVGQGTNEKLFF. The CDR3 DNA reads TGTGCCAGCAGCTTAGTTGGGCAGGGGACCAATGAAAAACTGTTTTTT.

The rearrangement joins TRBV4-3 to TRBJ2-5; D is ambiguous. This CDR3 region has 15 residues. The germline V gene has CDR1 LGHNA and CDR2 YSLEER. V was trimmed by 1 base and J by 0 bases, leaving 9 bases between them. CDR3 sequence (DNA): TGCGCCAGCAGCCAAGGACTCCAGTACCAAGAGACCCAGTACTTC. Residues: CASSQGLQYQETQYF.

This clone is a singleton in its sample. The gene calls are TRBV19 and TRBJ2-7, with a tentative D call TRBD2 (6 bases). The CDR3 extends over 18 amino acids. The germline V gene encodes CDR1 LNHDA and CDR2 SQIVND (reference sequence). Trimming shortened V by 1 base and J by 5 bases, and 24 bases separated the two germline ends. The CDR3 nucleotides read TGTGCCAGTAGTATAGGGGGGGAAAGTGGGCTGTTGGCGGACGAGCAGTACTTC. Its protein is CASSIGGESGLLADEQYF.

The chain joins TRBV25-1 to TRBJ2-5, with a possible D match to TRBD2 (6 bases). The length of the CDR3 is 16 residues. Per germline, CDR1 MGHDK and CDR2 SYGVNS. The ends were cut back, 7 bases at V and 1 base at J, with 19 bases in the middle. The CDR3 nucleotides are TGTGCCAGCACCGGGGGTCGGGGTTGGGGCCAAGAGACCCAGTACTTC. This sequence encodes CASTGGRGWGQETQYF.

This chain uses TRBV2 with TRBJ1-1; 9 positions match TRBD1. Germline CDR1 SNHLY, CDR2 FYNNEI. This CDR3 is built from 16 residues. V trimming: 6 bases; J trimming: 0 bases; junction bases outside the gene matches: 8. This chain's CDR3 is CASRPGQGLMNTEAFF. The CDR3 DNA reads as TGTGCCAGCAGACCGGGACAGGGCTTGATGAACACTGAAGCTTTCTTT.

The V and J genes are TRBV19 and TRBJ1-5; D perhaps matches TRBD1 (5 bases). Germline values: CDR1 LNHDA, CDR2 SQIVND (reference sequence). CDR3 length equals 16 residues. Deletions cut 3 bases from V and 3 bases from J, with 15 bases between. The CDR3 here is CASSMTPRGDNQPQHF. The CDR3 DNA reads as TGTGCCAGTAGTATGACCCCACGGGGGGACAATCAGCCCCAGCATTTT.